The rows below give T cell receptor beta chains drawn from one sample of a study of blood T cell repertoires in COVID-19. Method: immunoSEQ multiplex PCR; TCRdb's copy keeps in-frame clones and lacks some. This table holds about 270,000 clones, roughly nine tenths found once. Sequenced material: PBMCs or T cells enriched from blood (not recorded which). The receptor source for this set is a woman in her forties or fifties who had recovered from COVID-19. CDR3s include the opening cysteine and the closing phenylalanine or tryptophan. D genes are given only for firm matches. Only some rows state a clone size, as once, few, many or a class for expanded clones.

>NA|TRBJ1-1|TRBD1|TRBV18
TGTGCCAGCTCACCAGGGACAGGGTCTAACACTGAAGCTTTCTTT
CASSPGTGSNTEAFF
>NA|TRBJ2-7|TRBD2|TRBV6-5
TGTGCCAGCAAGCGGGAGGCCTCCTACGAGCAGTACTTC
CASKREASYEQYF
>NA|TRBJ1-4|TRBD1|TRBV19
TGTGCCAGTAGTGGGGACAGGGCCCCCCGAGGACGATCAACTAATGAAAAACTGTTTTTT
CASSGDRAPRGRSTNEKLFF
>NA|TRBJ1-2|TRBD1|TRBV27
TGTGCCAGCAGTTTAATTTCGGACAGGGGCGCGCGAAGTGGCTACACCTTC
CASSLISDRGARSGYTF
>NA|TRBJ2-1|NA|TRBV28
TGTGCCAGCAGTTTCGCGGACAGCTCCTACAATGAGCAGTTCTTC
CASSFADSSYNEQFF
>NA|TRBJ2-7|NA|TRBV4-3
TGCGCCAGCAGCCAACAAAGGGGGGGCGTCGAGCAGTACTTC
CASSQQRGGVEQYF
>NA|TRBJ2-5|NA|TRBV25-1
TGTGCCAGCAGTGTAGGGGCCGGGGAGACCCAGTACTTC
CASSVGAGETQYF
>NA|TRBJ2-3|NA|TRBV28
TGTGCCAGCAATCTCAGGGACACAGATACGCAGTATTTT
CASNLRDTDTQYF
>NA|TRBJ1-6|TRBD1|TRBV5-1
TGCGCCAGCAGCCCACGACAGGGCGGAAATTCACCCCTCCACTTT
CASSPRQGGNSPLHF
>NA|TRBJ2-3|TRBD2|TRBV4-2
TGTGCCAGCAGCCAAGATTCGGTAGCGGGACCAGATACGCAGTATTTT
CASSQDSVAGPDTQYF
>few|TRBJ1-1|NA|TRBV11-1
TGTGCCAGCAGCTCTTGGGACAAGAACACTGAAGCTTTCTTT
CASSSWDKNTEAFF
>few|TRBJ1-1|NA|TRBV6-2/TRBV6-3
TGTGCCAGCAGTTATGCTCGGAGCACTGAAGCTTTCTTT
CASSYARSTEAFF
>NA|TRBJ2-7|TRBD1|TRBV15
TGTGCCACCAGCCCACGGGACAGATCCTACGAGCAGTACTTC
CATSPRDRSYEQYF
>NA|TRBJ2-1|TRBD2|TRBV5-1
TGCGCCAGCAGCGCCCTAGCGGGAACCAATGAGCAGTTCTTC
CASSALAGTNEQFF
>NA|TRBJ2-1|NA|TRBV7-3
TGTGCCAGCAGCTTAGGGGCATCGTTTGCCTACAATGAGCAGTTCTTC
CASSLGASFAYNEQFF
>few|TRBJ1-2|TRBD1|TRBV11-2
TGTGCCAGCAGCTCGGACAGGGGGTATGGCTACACCTTC
CASSSDRGYGYTF
>NA|TRBJ2-1|TRBD2|TRBV14
TGTGCCAGCAGCCCTAGGACTAGCGGGAGTAGCTCCTACAATGAGCAGTTCTTC
CASSPRTSGSSSYNEQFF
>NA|TRBJ2-2|NA|TRBV6-2/TRBV6-3
TGTGCCAGCAGTTACATCAGGGCTACAACCCGGGAGCTGTTTTTT
CASSYIRATTRELFF
>NA|TRBJ1-4|TRBD1|TRBV7-2
TGTGCCAGCAGGGGACAGGGGACCACAACTAATGAAAAACTGTTTTTT
CASRGQGTTTNEKLFF
>NA|TRBJ1-1|NA|TRBV28
TGTGCCAGCAGTATACAGGCGTACACTGAAGCTTTCTTT
CASSIQAYTEAFF
>NA|TRBJ2-1|TRBD2|TRBV18
TGTGCCAGCTCACCACCTAGCGGGTCCTACAATGAGCAGTTCTTC
CASSPPSGSYNEQFF
>NA|TRBJ1-1|NA|TRBV5-5
TGTGCCAGCAGCAAGTTGGTACAGGCCGCTACTGAAGCTTTCTTT
CASSKLVQAATEAFF
>once|TRBJ2-5|NA|TRBV7-3
TGTGCCAGCAGCTCGACGAGCGGAAGGTTAGAGACCCAGTACTTC
CASSSTSGRLETQYF
>NA|TRBJ1-2|NA|TRBV21-1
TGTGCCAGCAGCAAGGCGGGCAGTGGGCTTGATGGCTACACCTTC
CASSKAGSGLDGYTF
>few|TRBJ2-2|NA|TRBV14
TGTGCCAGCAGCCGACGAAATACAGGCGCGAACACCGGGGAGCTGTTTTTT
CASSRRNTGANTGELFF
>few|TRBJ1-5|NA|TRBV19
TGTGCCAGTAGTATAGGCCAGAGGATTGATCAGCCCCAGCATTTT
CASSIGQRIDQPQHF
>NA|TRBJ2-7|TRBD2|TRBV29-1
TGCAGCGTTGGAAGGACTAGCGGGATTAATGGAATAGATCCACACGAGCAGTACTTC
CSVGRTSGINGIDPHEQYF
>NA|TRBJ1-3|TRBD1|TRBV2
TGTGCCAGCAGTTCGACAGGGGGGAGTGGAAACACCATATATTTT
CASSSTGGSGNTIYF
>once|TRBJ1-1|TRBD1|TRBV27
TGTGCCAGCAGATATGAGACAGGGGGAGGCACTGAAGCTTTCTTT
CASRYETGGGTEAFF
>few|TRBJ1-4|NA|TRBV7-2
TGTGCCAGCAGCCCCGCCGGTAGCGGCTCCTGGAGTGAAAAACTGTTTTTT
CASSPAGSGSWSEKLFF
>NA|TRBJ2-6|NA|TRBV7-2
TGTGCCAGCAGCTCCGGGAAAGTCTCTGGGGCCAACGTCCTGACTTTC
CASSSGKVSGANVLTF
>NA|TRBJ2-1|TRBD1|TRBV24-1
TGTGCCACCAGTGGGACAGGGGGAGAATTTACCTACAATGAGCAGTTCTTC
CATSGTGGEFTYNEQFF
>once|TRBJ2-1|TRBD2|TRBV5-1
TGCGCCAGCAGGGGAGCGGGAGGAGCATACAATGAGCAGTTCTTC
CASRGAGGAYNEQFF
>NA|TRBJ1-3|NA|TRBV30
TGTGCCTGGAGTCCACAGCTGAACCGCTCTGGAAACACCATATATTTT
CAWSPQLNRSGNTIYF
>NA|TRBJ1-2|TRBD1|TRBV6-5
TGTGCCAGCAGCACAACAGGGGTTGGTGGCTACACCTTC
CASSTTGVGGYTF
>NA|TRBJ2-1|TRBD2|TRBV18
TGTGCCAGCTCTCCCCTAGCGGGGTTCTACAATGAGCAGTTCTTC
CASSPLAGFYNEQFF
>NA|TRBJ1-2|NA|TRBV6-5
TGTGCCAGCAGTCCGAACCAGGGAATTAACTATGGCTACACCTTC
CASSPNQGINYGYTF
>NA|TRBJ2-7|NA|TRBV7-3
TGTGCCAGCAGCTTAACAGGGGTCGGCGAGCAGTACTTC
CASSLTGVGEQYF
>NA|TRBJ2-3|TRBD2|TRBV12-5
TGTGCTAGTGGTTCCGGACTAGCGGGACCCACAGATACGCAGTATTTT
CASGSGLAGPTDTQYF
>NA|TRBJ1-1|NA|TRBV28
TGTGCCAGCAGTTTCCGGGGAAGGGACACTGAAGCTTTCTTT
CASSFRGRDTEAFF
>few|TRBJ2-1|TRBD1|TRBV7-9
TGTGCCAGCAGCTTATCACAGGGGGTCAATGAGCAGTTCTTC
CASSLSQGVNEQFF
>once|TRBJ1-5|NA|TRBV7-8
TGTGCCAGCAGCCCCATGTCCAGACAGAACAATCAGCCCCAGCATTTT
CASSPMSRQNNQPQHF
>NA|TRBJ1-5|TRBD1|TRBV28
TGTGCCAGCAGGGGACAGCCTGTTCAGCCCCAGCATTTT
CASRGQPVQPQHF
>NA|TRBJ1-1|NA|TRBV6-5
TGTGCCAGCAGTTACGGGGAGCGGAACACTGAAGCTTTCTTT
CASSYGERNTEAFF
>NA|TRBJ1-5|NA|TRBV28
TGTGCCAGTACAACAGGCAATCAGCCCCAGCATTTT
CASTTGNQPQHF
>NA|TRBJ2-7|TRBD2|TRBV7-2
TGTGCCAGCAGGCATCATTCGACTAGCGGGGTGAAAGACGAGCAGTACTTC
CASRHHSTSGVKDEQYF
>NA|TRBJ1-6|NA|TRBV30
TGTGCCTGGAGAACGGGATCACCCCTCCACTTT
CAWRTGSPLHF
>NA|TRBJ2-3|NA|TRBV5-8
TGTGCCAGCACCCGGGGAGACTTTGCCCATCTTCCTGAGTATTTT
CASTRGDFAHLPEYF
>NA|TRBJ1-3|TRBD1|TRBV27
TGTGCCAGCAGTCGGTGGGGCAGGGGGCGATCAGGAAACACCATATATTTT
CASSRWGRGRSGNTIYF
>NA|TRBJ2-1|TRBD2|TRBV24-1
TGTGCCACCAGTGATCCCGGGGGTAGCGGGGCCTACAATGAGCAGTTCTTC
CATSDPGGSGAYNEQFF
>NA|TRBJ1-6|NA|TRBV4-1
TGCGCCAGCAGCCAAGTCGGTACTTTGAGCTCACCCCTCCACTTT
CASSQVGTLSSPLHF
>few|TRBJ2-3|NA|TRBV6-4
TGTGCCAGCAGGGAGGACGGGAGCACAGATACGCAGTATTTT
CASREDGSTDTQYF
>NA|TRBJ2-5|TRBD2|TRBV11-3
TGTGCCAGCAGCCAGCGGGGAGGAACTCAAGAGACCCAGTACTTC
CASSQRGGTQETQYF
>NA|TRBJ2-7|NA|TRBV11-3
TGTGCCAGCAGCCACCGGACTACGAGCTCCTACGAGCAGTACTTC
CASSHRTTSSYEQYF
>NA|TRBJ2-7|NA|TRBV11-3
TGTGCCAGCAGCTACACAGGAACCTACGAGCAGTACTTC
CASSYTGTYEQYF